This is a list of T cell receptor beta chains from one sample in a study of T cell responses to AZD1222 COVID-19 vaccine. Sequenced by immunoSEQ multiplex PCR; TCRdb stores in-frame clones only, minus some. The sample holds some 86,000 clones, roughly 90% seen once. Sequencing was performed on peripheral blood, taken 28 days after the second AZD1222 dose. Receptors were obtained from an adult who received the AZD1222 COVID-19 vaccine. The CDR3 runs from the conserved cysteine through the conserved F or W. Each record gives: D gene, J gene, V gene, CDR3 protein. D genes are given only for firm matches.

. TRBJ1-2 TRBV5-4 CASSFFRAGSYGYTF
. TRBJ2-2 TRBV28 CASPDRNTGELFF
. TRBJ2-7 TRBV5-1 CASSSLPVSSYEQYF
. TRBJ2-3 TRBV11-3 CASSLGGGTHTDTQYF
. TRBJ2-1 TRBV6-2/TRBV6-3 CASSYFNEQFF
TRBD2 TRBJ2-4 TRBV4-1 CASSQDGLAGYIQYF
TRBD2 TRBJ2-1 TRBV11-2 CASSLVLAGREQFF
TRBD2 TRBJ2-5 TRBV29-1 CSVDEFAGTIQETQYF
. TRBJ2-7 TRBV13 CASGSAGHPFPYEQYF
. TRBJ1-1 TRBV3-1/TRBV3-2 CASSLRGGTEAFF
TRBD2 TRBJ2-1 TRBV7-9 CASSPGTSGRGSYNEQFF
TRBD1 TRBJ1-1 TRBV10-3 CAIRQGNGGTEAFF
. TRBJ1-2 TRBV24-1 CATSDGGSGNYGYTF
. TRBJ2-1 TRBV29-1 CSVQRDNYNEQFF
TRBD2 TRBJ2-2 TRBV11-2 CASSRGLAFAPDTGELFF
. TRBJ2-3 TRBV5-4 CASRRTGEADTQYF
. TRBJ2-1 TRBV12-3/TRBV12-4 CASSLGLYEQFF
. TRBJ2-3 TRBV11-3 CASSLGGGSTDTQYF
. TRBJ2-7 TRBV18 CASSKDSTYEQYF
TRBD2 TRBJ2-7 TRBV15 CATSRGTSGIPYEQYF
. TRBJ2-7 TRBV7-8 CASSSTTSYEQYF
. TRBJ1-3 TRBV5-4 CASTRDTTGNTIYF
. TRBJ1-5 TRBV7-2 CASSWGGTGNQPQHF
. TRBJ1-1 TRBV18 CASSHGQNTEAFF
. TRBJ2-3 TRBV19 CASTPYGITDTQYF
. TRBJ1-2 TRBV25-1 CASSEGRSYGYTF
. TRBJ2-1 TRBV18 CASSPPFRTNEQFF
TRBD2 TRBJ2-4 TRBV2 CASSDLAGGPEDIQYF
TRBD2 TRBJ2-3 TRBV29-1 CSVDHQRESTDTQYF
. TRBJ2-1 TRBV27 CASSLQRNNEQFF
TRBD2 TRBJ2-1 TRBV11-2 CASSYRRGGGQSHEQFF
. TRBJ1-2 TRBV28 CASSLVTSYGYTF
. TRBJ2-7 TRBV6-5 CASSFAGLSYEQYF
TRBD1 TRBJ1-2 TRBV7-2 CASSAQGGAINYGYTF
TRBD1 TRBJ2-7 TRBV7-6 CASSMTKTGVTYEQYF
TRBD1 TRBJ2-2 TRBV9 CASSHGTVNTGELFF
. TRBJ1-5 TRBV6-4 CASSDFGGNQPQHF
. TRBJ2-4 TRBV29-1 CSVVSSGITRNIQYF
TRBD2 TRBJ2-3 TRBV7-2 CASSLVGTSGSTDTQYF
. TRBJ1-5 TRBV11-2 CASSLVGDSNQPQHF
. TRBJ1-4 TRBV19 CATRGPFEKLFF
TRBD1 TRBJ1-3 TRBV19 CASSPYRGQVGNTIYF
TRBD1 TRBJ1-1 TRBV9 CASSATGAHTEAFF
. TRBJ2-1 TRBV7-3 CASSLSGSSNEQFF
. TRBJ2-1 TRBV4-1 CASSQNPSYNEQFF
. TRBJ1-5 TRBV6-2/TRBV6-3 CASSRPLTNQPQHF
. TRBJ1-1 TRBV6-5 CASSYSMNRGEAFF
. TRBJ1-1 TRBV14 CASSHPLSTEAFF
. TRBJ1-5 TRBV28 CASSLSGLRAQPQHF
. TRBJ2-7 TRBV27 CASSLKVAETSYEQYF
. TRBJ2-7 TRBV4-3 CASSQGRSSYEQYF
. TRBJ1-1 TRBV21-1 CASTLNESSNTEAFF
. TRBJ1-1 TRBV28 CASSYPLGGETEAFF
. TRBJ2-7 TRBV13 CASSSGQTHEQYF
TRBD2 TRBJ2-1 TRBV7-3 CASSLDHLAGGEQFF
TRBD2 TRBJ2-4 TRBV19 CASSIGPILAGGAKNIQYF
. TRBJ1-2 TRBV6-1 CASSEVDSRDGYTF
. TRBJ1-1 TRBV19 CASRRQGVTEAFF
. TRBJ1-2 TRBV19 CASSMWDYNYGYTF
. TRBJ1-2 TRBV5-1 CASRRGKDYGYTF